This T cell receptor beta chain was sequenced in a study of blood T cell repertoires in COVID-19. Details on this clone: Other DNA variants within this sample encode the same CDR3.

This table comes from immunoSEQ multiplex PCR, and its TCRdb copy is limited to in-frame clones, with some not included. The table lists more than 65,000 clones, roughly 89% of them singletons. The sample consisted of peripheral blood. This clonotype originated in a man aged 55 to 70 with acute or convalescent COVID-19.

CDR3 in amino acids: CASSLVARAGGYTF. DNA for the CDR3: TGTGCCAGCAGCTTAGTCGCGAGGGCTGGTGGCTACACCTTC. The chain recombines TRBV7-2 with TRBJ1-2; D unresolved. Between the trimmed V and J ends, which lost 1 base and 7 bases, there was a span of 13 bases. The length of the CDR3 is 14 residues. CDR1 is SGHTA and CDR2 is FQGNSA in the germline V gene. The full variable domain, rest sourced from reference TRBV7-2 and TRBJ1-2, is GAGVSQSPSNKVTEKGKDVELRCDPISGHTALYWYRQSLGQGLEFLIYFQGNSAPDKSGLPSDRFSAERTGGSVSTLTIQRTQQEDSAVYLCASSLVARAGGYTFGSGTRLTVV.